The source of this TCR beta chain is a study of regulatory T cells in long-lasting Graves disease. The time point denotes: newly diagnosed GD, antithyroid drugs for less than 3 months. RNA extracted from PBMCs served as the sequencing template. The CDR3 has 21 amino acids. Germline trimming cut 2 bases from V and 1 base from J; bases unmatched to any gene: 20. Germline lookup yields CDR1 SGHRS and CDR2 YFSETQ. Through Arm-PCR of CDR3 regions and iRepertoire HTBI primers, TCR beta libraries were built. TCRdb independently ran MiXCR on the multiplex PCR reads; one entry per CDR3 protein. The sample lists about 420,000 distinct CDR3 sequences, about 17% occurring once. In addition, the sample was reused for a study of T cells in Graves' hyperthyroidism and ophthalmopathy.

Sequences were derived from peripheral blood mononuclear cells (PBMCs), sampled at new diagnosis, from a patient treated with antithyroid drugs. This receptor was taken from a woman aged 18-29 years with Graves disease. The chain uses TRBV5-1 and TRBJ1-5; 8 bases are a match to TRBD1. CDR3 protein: CASSLQDRVFTIRFSNQPQHF. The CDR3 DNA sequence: TGCGCCAGCAGCTTACAGGACAGGGTTTTTACCATTCGGTTCAGCAATCAGCCCCAGCATTTT.